Following are 27 T cell receptor beta chains from one sample sequenced in a study of radiotherapy plus CTLA-4 blockade in lung cancer. Sequenced by immunoSEQ multiplex PCR; TCRdb stores in-frame clones only, minus some. The sample shows about 110,000 clones, about 85% of them seen only once. The input for sequencing was peripheral blood, taken from a patient treated with radiotherapy plus ipilimumab. These TCRs come from a human donor with non-small cell lung cancer that progressed on radiotherapy plus ipilimumab. Some clones in this sample may be carry-over from other donors' samples.

The rearrangement links TRBV4-3 to TRBJ1-2, with TRBD1 identical over 8 bases. J lost 7 bases, V lost 1 base, and 8 bases had no gene match. The germline CDR1 and CDR2 sequences are LGHNA and YSLEER. This CDR3 is built from 15 residues. CDR3 amino acids: CASSQGPGGSTGYTF. The CDR3 DNA sequence: TGCGCCAGCAGCCAAGGGCCAGGGGGCTCAACTGGCTACACCTTC.

The rearrangement links TRBV30 to TRBJ2-2; 10 nucleotides match TRBD2. The V gene end was trimmed by 2 bases and the J gene end by 7 bases; junction bases not matched to a gene: 10. Germline assignment: CDR1 GTSNPN and CDR2 SVGIG (reference sequence). This CDR3 region has 16 residues. CDR3: CAWSTSSGGTGGELFF. The CDR3 DNA is TGTGCCTGGAGTACTTCTAGCGGGGGCACGGGCGGGGAGCTGTTTTTT.

The chain employs TRBV27 and TRBJ2-7; D is ambiguous. The CDR3 sequence is 16 residues long. Trimming stripped 0 bases from V and 7 bases from J, with 19 bases between. The germline V gene has CDR1 MNHEY and CDR2 SMNVEV (reference sequence). CDR3: CASSLSVGTRSSEQYF. CDR3 sequence (DNA): TGTGCCAGCAGTTTATCGGTGGGTACGCGATCCTCAGAGCAGTACTTC.

This chain connects TRBV7-9 to TRBJ2-1; 8 nucleotides agree with TRBD2. The V segment lost 2 bases and the J segment 13 bases; nucleotides outside the gene matches: 10. This CDR3 has 14 residues. Germline V CDR1 and CDR2: SEHNR, FQNEAQ (reference sequence). The CDR3 spells CASSLSSGAGAQFF. The CDR3 DNA reads TGTGCCAGCAGCTTATCGAGCGGAGCGGGAGCCCAGTTCTTC. The complete variable domain, with remaining parts taken from reference TRBV7-9 and TRBJ2-1, reads DTGVSQNPRHKITKRGQNVTFRCDPISEHNRLYWYRQTLGQGPEFLTYFQNEAQLEKSRLLSDRFSAERPKGSFSTLEIQRTEQGDSAMYLCASSLSSGAGAQFFGPGTRLTVL.

The J gene is TRBJ1-1, the V gene TRBV7-2; 11 nucleotides line up with TRBD1. Trimming took 5 bases from V and 4 from J; bases not matched to a gene: 9. The CDR3 contains 16 residues. CDR1 SGHTA and CDR2 FQGNSA come from the germline V gene. CDR3 sequence: CASSATAGTGGTEAFF. The CDR3 bases are TGTGCCAGCAGCGCTACAGCCGGGACAGGGGGCACTGAAGCTTTCTTT.

This clone was counted once. This chain joins TRBV7-2 and TRBJ1-6; D not resolved. V dropped 1 base and J dropped 0 bases, with 10 bases sitting between them. Germline V gene sequence: CDR1 SGHTA, CDR2 FQGNSA. The CDR3 runs 17 residues. The CDR3 region has the DNA TGTGCCAGCAGCTTAGAGAGGGCAGACTCCTATAATTCACCCCTCCACTTT. Translated: CASSLERADSYNSPLHF.

The genes are TRBV9 and TRBJ2-7; 7 bases line up with TRBD1. The CDR3 contains 17 residues. Germline trimming cut 0 bases from V and 0 bases from J; bases unmatched to any gene: 9. Germline CDR1 is SGDLS and CDR2 is YYNGEE. As DNA, the CDR3 is TGTGCCAGCAGCGTAGGGCCTGGGCAGGGGGACTCCTACGAGCAGTACTTC. Translating it yields CASSVGPGQGDSYEQYF.

V gene TRBV4-3 combines with J gene TRBJ2-7, with TRBD1 matching over 8 bases. Germline CDR1 LGHNA, CDR2 YSLEER. Germline trimming cut 3 bases from V and 7 bases from J; bases unmatched to any gene: 5. The CDR3 consists of 13 residues. The CDR3 is CASSQQWTGEQYF. The DNA of the CDR3 is TGCGCCAGCAGCCAGCAATGGACAGGGGAGCAGTACTTC.

CDR3 coding DNA: TGTGCCAGCTCGGGTAGCTCTGGAAACACCATATATTTT. This codes for CASSGSSGNTIYF. The chain has TRBV18 and TRBJ1-3; D ambiguous. CDR3 size: 13 residues. The germline V and J ends were trimmed by 6 bases and 0 bases, with 6 bases remaining between them. Germline V gene data show CDR1 as KGHSH and CDR2 as LQKENI. The whole variable domain, filled in from reference TRBV18 and TRBJ1-3, reads NAGVMQNPRHLVRRRGQEARLRCSPMKGHSHVYWYRQLPEEGLKFMVYLQKENIIDESGMPKERFSAEFPKEGPSILRIQQVVRGDSAAYFCASSGSSGNTIYFGEGSWLTVV.

V gene TRBV5-1 combines with J gene TRBJ1-1; D unresolved. The CDR3 consists of 18 residues. Trimming took 4 bases from V and 6 from J, leaving 28 bases between them. The germline CDR1 and CDR2 sequences are SGHRS and YFSETQ. CDR3 residues: CASSLSGVRLMGSAEAFF. Here the CDR3 DNA reads TGCGCCAGCAGCCTGTCCGGCGTTCGGTTGATGGGTTCCGCTGAAGCTTTCTTT.

V gene TRBV4-3 combines with J gene TRBJ2-3; D not resolved. V was pared by 1 base and J by 2 bases, with 4 bases between. Germline-derived CDR1 and CDR2 are LGHNA and YSLEER. CDR3 length: 13 residues. CDR3: CASSQVITDTQYF. In nucleotides, the CDR3 is TGCGCCAGCAGCCAAGTAATCACAGATACGCAGTATTTT.

This chain uses TRBV7-9 with TRBJ1-5; weak D call: TRBD1 (5 bases). CDR1 and CDR2 from the germline V gene are SEHNR and FQNEAQ (reference sequence). This CDR3 region has 13 residues. The V gene lost 7 bases and the J gene lost 7 bases, with 14 bases spanning the gap. The CDR3 DNA reads as TGTGCCAGCACCCCAGACAGCGGCCAGCCCCAGCATTTT. It yields the protein CASTPDSGQPQHF.

V usage is TRBV19 and J usage is TRBJ1-1, with 7 bases fitting TRBD1. CDR1 and CDR2 from the germline V gene are LNHDA and SQIVND (reference sequence). Losses at the gene ends were 4 bases for V and 5 bases for J; bases not matched to a gene: 10. The CDR3 is 15 residues long. CDR3 sequence reads: CASSTRDSQGTEAFF. As DNA, the CDR3 is TGTGCCAGTAGTACCCGGGACAGCCAGGGGACTGAAGCTTTCTTT.

The chain links TRBV5-1 to TRBJ2-5; the D gene could be TRBD1 or TRBD2 (6 bases each). The CDR3 loop spans 14 amino acids. CDR1 and CDR2 from the germline V gene are SGHRS and YFSETQ. V was trimmed by 0 bases and J by 11 bases, leaving 17 bases between them. The CDR3 DNA is TGCGCCAGCAGCTTGGGACCGGGGGCAGGGGAGCAGTACTTC. Encoded protein: CASSLGPGAGEQYF.

The genes are TRBV4-1 and TRBJ2-7; maybe TRBD1 (7 bases). The germline V and J ends were trimmed by 0 bases and 5 bases, with 14 bases remaining between them. Germline lookup yields CDR1 MGHRA and CDR2 YSYEKL. The CDR3 has 15 residues. This chain's CDR3 is CASSQEFQGGNEQYF. The CDR3 DNA reads as TGCGCCAGCAGCCAAGAATTCCAGGGGGGAAACGAGCAGTACTTC.

This chain uses TRBV18 with TRBJ2-2; tentatively, D is TRBD1 or TRBD2 (5 bases each). V gave up 2 bases and J gave up 4 bases, with 11 bases separating them. Germline CDR1 KGHSH, CDR2 LQKENI. The CDR3 loop spans 15 amino acids. In DNA form, the CDR3 reads TGTGCCAGCTCACCAACCGGGACGGTCACCGGGGAGCTGTTTTTT. Translated, it gives CASSPTGTVTGELFF.

This sequence joins TRBV7-9 and TRBJ2-3, with 9 bases matching TRBD2. CDR3 length equals 15 residues. The germline V gene has CDR1 SEHNR and CDR2 FQNEAQ (reference sequence). Trimming cost V 4 bases and J 5 bases; bases outside gene matches: 7. In DNA form, the CDR3 reads TGTGCCAGCAGCTCCGGGGGTAGCGGGGGAGATACGCAGTATTTT. It is translated as CASSSGGSGGDTQYF.

This clone was seen a single time. The J gene is TRBJ2-2, the V gene TRBV19; 7 positions agree with TRBD1. Looked up from germline, CDR1 is LNHDA and CDR2 is SQIVND (reference sequence). V gave up 6 bases and J gave up 3 bases; unmatched junction bases: 4. The CDR3 is 14 residues long. The CDR3: CASRGTAHTGELFF. Here the CDR3 DNA reads TGTGCCAGTAGGGGGACAGCCCACACCGGGGAGCTGTTTTTT.

The genes are TRBV9 and TRBJ2-7; maybe TRBD2 (6 bases). This CDR3 contains 14 residues. Germline-derived CDR1 and CDR2 are SGDLS and YYNGEE. Trimming pared 0 bases from V and 5 bases from J, leaving 12 bases between. The CDR3 DNA sequence: TGTGCCAGCAGCGTAGGCCTAGCGATCAACGAGCAGTACTTC. It is translated as CASSVGLAINEQYF.

V is TRBV5-6 and J is TRBJ1-2; TRBD1 is a possible D gene (6 bases). Germline-derived CDR1 and CDR2 are SGHDT and YYEEEE. This CDR3 is 14 amino acids long. Trimming took off 4 bases at V and 3 bases at J, with 13 bases between the two ends. Written as DNA, the CDR3 is TGTGCCAGCAGCCCGTGGCCAGGGGACTATGGCTACACCTTC. Its translation: CASSPWPGDYGYTF.

This clone was found once. The V gene is TRBV27, the J gene TRBJ1-1, with 9 bases matching TRBD1. This CDR3 comprises 15 residues. Trimming at V came to 5 bases and at J to 4 bases, leaving 8 bases not matched to a gene. The germline gives CDR1 MNHEY, CDR2 SMNVEV (reference sequence). The CDR3 protein is CASSRGQGTGTEAFF. The CDR3 DNA is TGTGCCAGCAGTAGGGGACAGGGAACAGGCACTGAAGCTTTCTTT.

This chain links TRBV5-1 with TRBJ2-5; maybe TRBD1 (5 bases). Germline CDR1 reads SGHRS; CDR2 reads YFSETQ. V was trimmed by 0 bases and J by 4 bases, leaving 10 bases between them. CDR3 size: 14 residues. In DNA, the CDR3 is TGCGCCAGCAGCTTGGTCGCAGGGATAGAGACCCAGTACTTC. This sequence encodes CASSLVAGIETQYF.

Only one count was recorded for this clone. This CDR3 is CASSQGGAGYREQYF. The CDR3 region has the DNA TGTGCCAGCAGCCAAGGTGGGGCAGGGTACCGCGAGCAGTACTTC. J is TRBJ2-7 and V is TRBV4-2, with D maybe TRBD1 (5 bases). CDR3 length: 15 residues. Trimming cost V 1 base and J 6 bases, with 16 bases left between them. From germline, CDR1 is LGHNA and CDR2 YNFKEQ.

This rearrangement joins TRBV10-3 to TRBJ2-7; 7 bases match TRBD1. The CDR3 consists of 14 residues. Germline lookup yields CDR1 ENHRY and CDR2 SYGVKD. Trimming took 2 bases from V and 5 from J; bases not matched to a gene: 6. This CDR3 is CAISERQGRHEQYF. The DNA of the CDR3 is TGTGCCATCAGTGAGAGACAGGGACGGCACGAGCAGTACTTC.

This clone was counted between two and nine times. CDR3 protein: CASIPGGPYEQYF. For the CDR3, the DNA is TGTGCCAGCATTCCAGGGGGCCCCTACGAGCAGTACTTC. V gene TRBV6-5 combines with J gene TRBJ2-7; 8 bases align to TRBD1. This CDR3 spans 13 amino acids. The V gene end was trimmed by 7 bases and the J gene end by 2 bases; junction bases not matched to a gene: 4. Germline CDR1 and CDR2: MNHEY and SVGAGI.

This chain connects TRBV6-5 to TRBJ2-3, with 10 bases lining up with TRBD2. There are 15 residues in the CDR3. CDR1 is MNHEY, CDR2 SVGAGI, per germline. Unmatched junction bases numbered 5, after V lost 4 bases and J lost 4 bases. CDR3 region: CASSSLAGGSDTQYF. CDR3 sequence (DNA): TGTGCCAGCAGTTCCTTAGCGGGGGGTTCAGATACGCAGTATTTT.

CDR3 nucleotide sequence: TGTGCCATCAGAGCCCCATCCGGGCGCGCTGAAGCTTTCTTT. Its protein product is CAIRAPSGRAEAFF. The genes are TRBV10-3 and TRBJ1-1, with D uncertain. V dropped 6 bases and J dropped 6 bases, with 17 bases sitting between them. Germline V gene data show CDR1 as ENHRY and CDR2 as SYGVKD. This CDR3 is 14 amino acids long.